The 28 T cell receptor beta chains in this list originate from one sample, sequenced in a study of Ad26.COV2.S vaccination and SARS-CoV-2 variants. The sample's treatment: approximately 18 received Ad26.COV2.S at low or high dose, single or two shots; 5 received placebo; per-sample allocation not given. Sample collection was performed on day 63 after the first vaccine or placebo injection. Produced via immunoSEQ multiplex PCR; TCRdb's table is partial and in-frame only. The sample gives 300,000 to 400,000 clones, roughly 90% of which show up once; over 8.5% is in the top ten. The specimen was peripheral blood, collected in a trial of Ad26.COV2.S vaccine versus placebo. The receptors stem from a person aged 18-60 years who received the Ad26.COV2.S COVID-19 vaccine or a placebo.

The V gene is TRBV29-1, the J gene TRBJ1-4; weak D call: TRBD1 (5 bases). The CDR3 extends over 14 amino acids. V lost 0 bases and J 8 bases, leaving 13 bases between the germline ends. CDR1 SQVTM and CDR2 ANQGSEA come from the germline V gene. As DNA, the CDR3 is TGCAGCGTTGAAGATGCCCGGGGCGGAGAAAAACTGTTTTTT. Translation gives CSVEDARGGEKLFF.

The V call is TRBV7-2, the J call TRBJ2-7; possibly TRBD2 for D (5 bases). The ends were cut back, 4 bases at V and 5 bases at J, with 18 bases in the middle. Germline loops: CDR1 SGHTA, CDR2 FQGNSA. The CDR3 has 15 residues. CDR3: CASSSSWGPGNEQYF. The CDR3 DNA is TGTGCCAGCAGCTCGAGTTGGGGTCCGGGGAACGAGCAGTACTTC.

This chain uses TRBV19 with TRBJ1-5; no firm D call. Germline V lookup: CDR1 LNHDA, CDR2 SQIVND (reference sequence). With 4 bases removed from V and 0 bases from J, the gap between germline ends came to 10 bases. The CDR3 sequence is 15 residues long. As DNA, the CDR3 is TGTGCCAGTAGTAAGCAGGAGTATAGCAATCAGCCCCAGCATTTT. It codes for CASSKQEYSNQPQHF.

This clone was detected only a few times. The chain has TRBV24-1 and TRBJ2-1; D is undetermined. Trimming left V 6 bases short and J 3 bases short, with 14 bases between. The CDR3 covers 15 residues. Germline values: CDR1 KGHDR, CDR2 SFDVKD. The CDR3 is CATSPTDAFYNEQFF. In DNA, the CDR3 is TGTGCCACCAGTCCGACTGATGCCTTCTACAATGAGCAGTTCTTC.

The chain joins TRBV7-2 to TRBJ2-7, with 14 bases lining up with TRBD2. The CDR3 is 14 residues long. Trimming cost V 7 bases and J 5 bases; bases outside gene matches: 4. CDR1 and CDR2 from the germline V gene are SGHTA and FQGNSA. The CDR3 DNA sequence: TGTGCCAGCAACTCGGGACTAGCGGGAGACGAGCAGTACTTC. Translation: CASNSGLAGDEQYF. The entire variable domain, with the rest obtained from reference TRBV7-2 and TRBJ2-7, is as follows: GAGVSQSPSNKVTEKGKDVELRCDPISGHTALYWYRQSLGQGLEFLIYFQGNSAPDKSGLPSDRFSAERTGGSVSTLTIQRTQQEDSAVYLCASNSGLAGDEQYFGPGTRLTVT.

The chain is built from TRBV5-1 and TRBJ1-6; D unresolved. Germline V gene lookup returns CDR1 SGHRS and CDR2 YFSETQ. The CDR3 consists of 14 residues. V shed 0 bases and J shed 10 bases, with 11 bases lying between them. This CDR3 reads CASSLEGPGSPLHF. The CDR3 DNA is TGCGCCAGCAGCTTGGAAGGGCCCGGATCACCCCTCCACTTT.

The rearrangement uses TRBV27 and TRBJ1-3, with unresolved D. Germline V gives CDR1 MNHEY, CDR2 SMNVEV (reference sequence). V was pared by 6 bases and J by 5 bases, with 20 bases between. The CDR3 sequence is 16 residues long. CDR3 sequence: CASRNLKQAGRNTIYF. The CDR3 DNA is TGTGCCAGCAGGAACCTTAAGCAGGCAGGTAGAAACACCATATATTTT.

This chain uses TRBV7-8 with TRBJ1-6; 8 positions agree with TRBD1. CDR3 length: 15 residues. Germline V CDR1 and CDR2: SGHVS, FQNEAQ. The V and J ends lost 7 bases and 9 bases, in that order; junction bases with no gene match: 11. The CDR3 region has the DNA TGTGCCAGCACCGCCTCCCCCGGGACAGGTTCACCCCTCCACTTT. Translation gives CASTASPGTGSPLHF.

The gene calls are TRBV28 and TRBJ1-2, with 10 bases aligning to TRBD1. CDR1 is MDHEN, CDR2 SYDVKM, per germline. V shed 7 bases, J shed 1 base, and the junction held 3 bases outside the gene matches. The CDR3 consists of 14 residues. In nucleotides, the CDR3 is TGTGCCAGCAACCGGGACAGGGGTAACTATGGCTACACCTTC. Residues: CASNRDRGNYGYTF.

As concerns this clone: Other DNA sequences in the same sample also yield this CDR3. The V and J genes are TRBV19 and TRBJ1-4; no clear D. Germline V lookup: CDR1 LNHDA, CDR2 SQIVND (reference sequence). Between the trimmed V and J ends, which lost 9 bases and 8 bases, there was a span of 10 bases. The CDR3 contains 11 residues. CDR3 in amino acids: CASGRSEKLFF. CDR3 nucleotides: TGTGCCAGCGGAAGAAGCGAAAAACTGTTTTTT.

This clone was detected only once. The chain joins TRBV11-3 to TRBJ2-5; D unclear. The CDR3 runs 13 residues. Germline CDR1 and CDR2: SGHNT and YENEEA. With 5 bases removed from V and 5 bases from J, the gap between germline ends came to 12 bases. The CDR3 region is CASSPNGLETQYF. The CDR3, as DNA: TGTGCCAGCAGCCCCAACGGGCTGGAGACCCAGTACTTC.

V usage is TRBV6-6 and J usage is TRBJ1-1; tentative D call: TRBD1 (6 bases). The CDR3 length is 15 residues. CDR1 MNHNY and CDR2 SVGAGI come from the germline V gene (reference sequence). The germline V and J ends were trimmed by 7 bases and 4 bases, with 19 bases remaining between them. In nucleotides, the CDR3 is TGTGCCAGCATTACCCCAAGGGGGTCGGGCACTGAAGCTTTCTTT. Translating gives CASITPRGSGTEAFF.

The V gene is TRBV5-6, the J gene TRBJ2-1; TRBD2 agrees at 9 bases. Trimming removed 4 bases from V and 3 bases from J; junction bases left unmatched: 8. The CDR3 contains 16 residues. CDR1 and CDR2 (germline): SGHDT, YYEEEE. CDR3 nucleotide sequence: TGTGCCAGCAGCAGTTTAGCGGGAGTACTCTACAATGAGCAGTTCTTC. The encoded protein is CASSSLAGVLYNEQFF.

V usage is TRBV29-1 and J usage is TRBJ1-4; possible D gene TRBD1, 6 bases. Trimming took off 4 bases at V and 9 bases at J, with 21 bases between the two ends. Germline V gene lookup returns CDR1 SQVTM and CDR2 ANQGSEA. This CDR3 has 15 residues. CDR3 DNA sequence: TGCAGCGTTGCAGATTATGAGGGGGTGGCGAAAAAACTGTTTTTT. Protein product: CSVADYEGVAKKLFF.

The V call is TRBV6-1, the J call TRBJ2-7; 9 bases align to TRBD1. The CDR3 consists of 14 residues. Trimming at V came to 3 bases and at J to 5 bases, leaving 5 bases not matched to a gene. Germline V lookup: CDR1 MNHNS, CDR2 SASEGT. Here the CDR3 DNA reads TGTGCCAGCAGTGAGGGGACAGGGCTCGACGAGCAGTACTTC. Residues: CASSEGTGLDEQYF.

The V and J genes are TRBV15 and TRBJ1-2; D is ambiguous. Trimming removed 0 bases at V and 4 bases at J, with 3 bases between. The CDR3 covers 12 residues. Germline V gene lookup returns CDR1 LNHNV and CDR2 YYDKDF (reference sequence). CDR3 coding DNA: TGTGCCACCAGCAGAGATCTCTATGGCTACACCTTC. Its protein product is CATSRDLYGYTF.

The J gene is TRBJ1-2, the V gene TRBV7-2, with D unclear. V lost 2 bases and J 4 bases, leaving 14 bases between the germline ends. Germline V gene data show CDR1 as SGHTA and CDR2 as FQGNSA. The CDR3 is 15 residues long. The CDR3 DNA is TGTGCCAGCAGCTTAATTTCCGAGTATGGCTATGGCTACACCTTC. Translating it yields CASSLISEYGYGYTF.

The rearrangement joins TRBV11-1 to TRBJ1-1; D ambiguous. This CDR3 has 14 amino acids. Trimming took 0 bases from V and 8 from J, leaving 13 bases between them. Germline V gene lookup returns CDR1 SGHAT and CDR2 FQDESV (reference sequence). This CDR3 is CASSLALTDLEAFF. The CDR3 DNA reads as TGTGCCAGCAGCTTAGCCCTAACAGACTTAGAAGCTTTCTTT.

The chain recombines TRBV6-5 with TRBJ1-1; no reliable D call. The CDR3 covers 13 residues. Trimming shortened V by 0 bases and J by 3 bases, and 5 bases separated the two germline ends. CDR1 and CDR2 from the germline V gene are MNHEY and SVGAGI. This chain's CDR3 is CASSYSYHTEAFF. The CDR3 DNA follows: TGTGCCAGCAGTTACTCTTACCACACTGAAGCTTTCTTT.

The chain carries TRBV5-1 and TRBJ1-6, with 10 bases aligning to TRBD1. V shed 4 bases, J shed 8 bases, and the junction held 6 bases outside the gene matches. The CDR3 contains 15 residues. The V gene's germline CDR1 is SGHRS and CDR2 YFSETQ. CDR3 amino acids: CASSLGGQGDSPLHF. CDR3 DNA sequence: TGCGCCAGCAGCCTCGGAGGACAGGGGGATTCACCCCTCCACTTT.

This clone was observed once. The chain links TRBV11-2 to TRBJ2-5; a weak D match, TRBD1 (6 bases). V lost 7 bases and J 3 bases, leaving 9 bases between the germline ends. The CDR3 is made up of 12 amino acids. Germline V gene data show CDR1 as SGHAT and CDR2 as FQNNGV. The CDR3 nucleotides are TGTGCCAGCAAGGGGGATGAAGAGACCCAGTACTTC. Translating it yields CASKGDEETQYF.

The rearrangement joins TRBV28 to TRBJ1-4, with 9 bases that match TRBD1. Germline assignment: CDR1 MDHEN and CDR2 SYDVKM. With 8 bases clipped from V and 7 bases from J, the junction kept 5 bases outside the gene matches. This CDR3 is built from 13 residues. CDR3 loop: CASQDRGIEKLFF. CDR3 DNA: TGTGCCAGCCAGGACAGGGGTATTGAAAAACTGTTTTTT.

The chain employs TRBV30 and TRBJ2-1; D assignment may be TRBD1 or TRBD2 (6 bases each). CDR1 is GTSNPN, CDR2 SVGIG, per germline (reference sequence). CDR3 length: 14 residues. CDR3 nucleotides: TGTGCTTGGGGGGCGGGCCTTTCCTACAATGAGCAGTTCTTC. This codes for CAWGAGLSYNEQFF.

This clone appeared a few times. The chain links TRBV19 to TRBJ2-7, with a possible D match to TRBD1 (6 bases). Germline V gene lookup returns CDR1 LNHDA and CDR2 SQIVND (reference sequence). CDR3 length: 13 amino acids. V lost 4 bases to trimming and J lost 2 bases, with 9 bases between them. CDR3: CASSKDRTYEQYF. In DNA, the CDR3 is TGTGCCAGTAGTAAAGACAGGACCTACGAGCAGTACTTC.

The rearrangement links TRBV7-9 to TRBJ1-4, with 9 bases matching TRBD1. V gave up 6 bases and J gave up 5 bases; unmatched junction bases: 10. Germline values: CDR1 SEHNR, CDR2 FQNEAQ (reference sequence). This CDR3 comprises 16 residues. This CDR3 reads CASSTRGTGQNEKLFF. As DNA, the CDR3 is TGTGCCAGCAGTACCCGAGGGACAGGGCAAAATGAAAAACTGTTTTTT. Together with reference TRBV7-9 and TRBJ1-4, the CDR3 gives the full variable domain: DTGVSQNPRHKITKRGQNVTFRCDPISEHNRLYWYRQTLGQGPEFLTYFQNEAQLEKSRLLSDRFSAERPKGSFSTLEIQRTEQGDSAMYLCASSTRGTGQNEKLFFGSGTQLSVL.

This clone was detected only a few times. The rearrangement links TRBV6-5 to TRBJ2-7; D might be TRBD1 or TRBD2, each matching 5 bases. V lost 4 bases and J lost 4, with 14 bases in between. The CDR3 spans 14 residues. Germline V CDR1 and CDR2: MNHEY, SVGAGI. CDR3 amino acids: CASSSDSWTYEQYF. CDR3 bases: TGTGCCAGCAGTTCAGACAGTTGGACTTACGAGCAGTACTTC.

The chain has TRBV28 and TRBJ1-4; no clear D. Deletions cut 5 bases from V and 4 bases from J, with 8 bases between. The CDR3 extends over 13 amino acids. CDR1 and CDR2 from the germline V gene are MDHEN and SYDVKM. CDR3 sequence reads: CASSTGFNEKLFF. DNA of the CDR3: TGTGCCAGCAGTACGGGATTTAATGAAAAACTGTTTTTT.

This chain connects TRBV3-1 (or the pseudogene TRBV3-2) to TRBJ1-2; D is uncertain. Trimming took 1 base from V and 3 from J, leaving 6 bases between them. The germline V gene has CDR1 LGHDT and CDR2 YNNKEL (reference sequence). The CDR3 consists of 13 residues. CDR3 sequence (DNA): TGTGCCAGCAGCCAAGGCCGACACTATGGCTACACCTTC. Protein sequence: CASSQGRHYGYTF.